Below, 10 T cell receptor beta chains from the same sample are listed, as sequenced in a study of T cell repertoires in cytomegalovirus infection. TCRdb re-analysed the reads in MiXCR, keeping a single row per CDR3 protein. The repertoire holds approximately 750,000 distinct CDR3 sequences, with 35% as singletons. Sequenced: PBMCs. Source of these receptors: a human donor in good health (CMV status not recorded). Some clones in this sample may be carry-over from other donors' samples.

Remarks on this clonotype: Relative to the germline gene, one junction end is altered; a read error may explain this. V and J are TRBV27 and TRBJ2-3; D might be TRBD2 (6 bases). This CDR3 contains 15 residues. Germline V gene lookup returns CDR1 MNHEY and CDR2 SMNVEV (reference sequence). This chain's CDR3 is CARSPSGSDGDTKYF. Written as DNA, the CDR3 is TGTGCCAGAAGTCCCAGCGGGTCAGATGGAGATACGAAGTATTTT.

In its sample, this clonotype was seen a few times. This chain links TRBV11-2 with TRBJ1-1, with D possibly matching TRBD1 (6 bases). This CDR3 has 13 residues. V shed 5 bases and J shed 8 bases, with 15 bases lying between them. Per the germline V gene, CDR1 is SGHAT and CDR2 is FQNNGV. CDR3 sequence: CASSRGGWGEAFF. For the CDR3, the DNA is TGTGCCAGCAGCAGGGGGGGATGGGGAGAAGCTTTCTTT.

This clonotype appeared a few times. The chain employs TRBV28 and TRBJ2-2, with D perhaps given as TRBD1 or TRBD2 (6 bases each). CDR3 length: 13 residues. V was shortened by 5 bases and J by 6 bases, with 10 bases between the two germline ends. The V gene's germline CDR1 is MDHEN and CDR2 SYDVKM. The CDR3 is CASSRGLAGELFF. The DNA of the CDR3 is TGTGCCAGCAGTCGGGGGCTTGCCGGGGAGCTGTTTTTT.

The chain combines TRBV7-6 with TRBJ1-1; TRBD1 matches at 10 bases. The germline V gene encodes CDR1 SGHVS and CDR2 FNYEAQ. Germline trimming cut 6 bases from V and 3 bases from J; bases unmatched to any gene: 4. The CDR3 length is 14 residues. The CDR3 here is CASSKGQGDTEAFF. CDR3 nucleotides: TGTGCCAGCAGTAAAGGACAGGGGGACACTGAAGCTTTCTTT.

This clonotype was found a few times. V is TRBV18 and J is TRBJ2-7, with D perhaps TRBD2 (5 bases). V lost 3 bases and J 1 base, leaving 10 bases between the germline ends. CDR1 and CDR2 (germline): KGHSH, LQKENI. The CDR3 is 14 residues long. Here the CDR3 DNA reads TGTGCCAGCTCACCTTCGGGGAAGTCCTACGAGCAGTACTTC. Translated, it gives CASSPSGKSYEQYF.

The V call is TRBV7-9, the J call TRBJ1-5; D might be TRBD1 (6 bases). Trimming left V 5 bases short and J 2 bases short, with 13 bases between. This CDR3 has 15 amino acids. Looked up from germline, CDR1 is SEHNR and CDR2 is FQNEAQ (reference sequence). The CDR3 sequence: CASSPLGGGNQPQHF. In DNA, the CDR3 is TGTGCCAGCAGCCCGCTGGGGGGCGGCAATCAGCCCCAGCATTTT.

This clonotype showed up just a few times. V and J are TRBV6-6 and TRBJ1-1; 7 bases are a match to TRBD1. From germline, CDR1 is MNHNY and CDR2 SVGAGI (reference sequence). J lost 4 bases, V lost 5 bases, and 13 bases had no gene match. CDR3 length: 16 residues. This CDR3 is CASSQPYRGGGTEAFF. The CDR3 DNA reads TGTGCCAGCAGTCAACCTTACAGGGGCGGAGGCACTGAAGCTTTCTTT.

In this sample, this clonotype turned up many times. The chain joins TRBV12-3 or TRBV12-4 to TRBJ1-3, with unresolved D. The CDR3 spans 13 residues. V was trimmed by 5 bases and J by 7 bases, leaving 12 bases between them. The CDR3 loop reads CASSASGGNTIYF. CDR3 nucleotide sequence: TGTGCCAGCAGTGCCTCCGGAGGGAACACCATATATTTT.

The CDR3 DNA reads as TGTGCCAGCAGCCAATCCCCGGGCTACGAGCAGTACTTC. It translates to CASSQSPGYEQYF. V and J are TRBV9 and TRBJ2-7; D call uncertain. This CDR3 is 13 amino acids long. CDR1 and CDR2 from the germline V gene are SGDLS and YYNGEE. Trimming removed 4 bases at V and 3 bases at J, with 11 bases between.

The V gene is TRBV29-1, the J gene TRBJ2-2; TRBD1 might be the D (6 bases). V lost 6 bases to trimming and J lost 6 bases, with 11 bases between them. CDR1 SQVTM and CDR2 ANQGSEA come from the germline V gene. The CDR3 is 12 amino acids. CDR3 sequence (DNA): TGCAGCGTAAACAGGGCCGCCGGGGAGCTGTTTTTT. Translating gives CSVNRAAGELFF.